This is a list of T cell receptor beta chains from one sample in a study of identical twins. One entry per CDR3 protein results from TCRdb running MiXCR on the 5' RACE reads. Here the sample spans fewer than 450,000 distinct CDR3 sequences, roughly 9% being singletons. The sequenced sample was naive T cells sorted from blood. Receptor source: a woman aged 45-60 years in good health. Each CDR3 is given with its conserved first and last residue. A D gene is named only where the DNA matches it firmly. Rows give clone size only sometimes, using once, few, many, or a class for an expanded clone.

length	V	size	J	D	CDR3	DNA
18	TRBV5-1	many	TRBJ1-2	NA	CASSLESWGSSFSGGYTF	TGCGCCAGCAGCTTGGAGTCATGGGGATCCTCCTTTTCTGGGGGCTACACCTTC
16	TRBV7-9	many	TRBJ2-1	TRBD2	CASSLRLAGTYNEQFF	TGTGCCAGCAGCCTCAGACTAGCGGGTACCTACAATGAGCAGTTCTTC
15	TRBV7-2	NA	TRBJ2-3	NA	CASSSTGSFTDTQYF	TGTGCCAGCAGCTCCACAGGGAGCTTCACAGATACGCAGTATTTT
12	TRBV11-2	many	TRBJ2-3	NA	CASSLVWDTQYF	TGTGCCAGCAGCTTAGTCTGGGATACGCAGTATTTT
15	TRBV5-1	many	TRBJ2-2	TRBD2	CASSSGTSETGELFF	TGCGCCAGCAGCTCCGGGACTAGCGAGACCGGGGAGCTGTTTTTT
14	TRBV5-1	once	TRBJ2-5	TRBD2	CASRLAGLQETQYF	TGCGCCAGCAGACTAGCGGGGCTCCAAGAGACCCAGTACTTC
11	TRBV4-1	many	TRBJ2-7	NA	CASSLHYEQYF	TGCGCCAGCAGCCTCCATTACGAGCAGTACTTC
16	TRBV19	NA	TRBJ2-3	TRBD2	CASSITFGLAADTQYF	TGTGCCAGTAGTATTACCTTTGGGCTAGCGGCGGATACGCAGTATTTT
14	TRBV20-1	few	TRBJ2-1	TRBD2	CSAQTSAHHNEQFF	TGCAGTGCCCAGACTAGCGCCCATCACAATGAGCAGTTCTTC
16	TRBV18	many	TRBJ2-1	NA	CASSPPAGPSYNEQFF	TGTGCCAGCTCACCACCGGCGGGACCGTCCTACAATGAGCAGTTCTTC
13	TRBV14	few	TRBJ1-2	NA	CASSRGVMGGYTF	TGTGCCAGCAGCCGTGGCGTTATGGGAGGCTACACCTTC
12	TRBV2	few	TRBJ1-5	NA	CASMINNQPQHF	TGTGCCAGCATGATCAATAATCAGCCCCAGCATTTT
15	TRBV25-1	few	TRBJ1-1	NA	CASSEWTGIYTEAFF	TGTGCCAGCAGTGAATGGACCGGGATTTACACTGAAGCTTTCTTT
17	TRBV5-1	many	TRBJ2-1	TRBD2	CASSARTSGRRGNEQFF	TGCGCCAGCAGCGCAAGGACTAGCGGGAGGAGGGGCAATGAGCAGTTCTTC
12	TRBV12-3/TRBV12-4	many	TRBJ2-1	NA	CASSLAFGEQFF	TGTGCCAGCAGCCTAGCGTTTGGCGAGCAGTTCTTC
12	TRBV5-1	many	TRBJ2-1	NA	CASSTGPYEQFF	TGCGCCAGCAGCACCGGACCGTATGAGCAGTTCTTC
18	TRBV5-1	many	TRBJ1-4	NA	CASSLVQVSGTTNEKLFF	TGCGCCAGCAGCTTGGTTCAGGTCTCCGGGACAACTAATGAAAAACTGTTTTTT
15	TRBV20-1	NA	TRBJ2-7	TRBD2	CSARDDGRWSYEQYF	TGCAGTGCTAGAGATGACGGGAGGTGGTCCTACGAGCAGTACTTC
15	TRBV12-3/TRBV12-4	few	TRBJ2-7	NA	CASSLTTDWTYEQYF	TGTGCCAGCAGCCTTACAACAGATTGGACGTACGAGCAGTACTTC
15	TRBV4-1	NA	TRBJ1-1	NA	CASRMGPGGDTEAFF	TGCGCCAGCAGGATGGGACCGGGGGGGGACACTGAAGCTTTCTTT
15	TRBV20-1	many	TRBJ1-1	NA	CSARSPKGGNTEAFF	TGCAGTGCTAGATCCCCAAAAGGAGGGAACACTGAAGCTTTCTTT
16	TRBV27	few	TRBJ1-5	NA	CASSLIDRLVYQPQHF	TGTGCCAGCAGTTTAATTGACCGGTTGGTATATCAGCCCCAGCATTTT
14	TRBV15	few	TRBJ2-5	TRBD1	CATSNPGGEETQYF	TGTGCCACCAGCAATCCAGGGGGCGAAGAGACCCAGTACTTC
13	TRBV5-5	few	TRBJ1-2	NA	CASSFTAVYGYTF	TGTGCCAGCAGCTTTACAGCCGTCTATGGCTACACCTTC
16	TRBV6-1	few	TRBJ2-7	TRBD2	CASSEISGRDYYEQYF	TGTGCCAGCAGTGAAATTAGCGGGAGAGATTACTACGAGCAGTACTTC
15	TRBV3-1	NA	TRBJ2-5	TRBD2	CASSQVAGGQETQYF	TGTGCCAGCAGCCAGGTAGCGGGAGGGCAAGAGACCCAGTACTTC
11	TRBV6-2/TRBV6-3	NA	TRBJ1-6	NA	CASSYNSPLHF	TGTGCCAGCAGTTACAACTCACCCCTCCACTTT
14	TRBV29-1	many	TRBJ1-1	NA	CSVGPSGRTTEAFF	TGCAGCGTTGGGCCCTCGGGGAGAACCACTGAAGCTTTCTTT
15	TRBV5-1	NA	TRBJ2-1	TRBD2	CASSFDGRGHNEQFF	TGCGCCAGCAGCTTTGACGGGAGGGGACACAATGAGCAGTTCTTC
12	TRBV9	NA	TRBJ1-1	NA	CASSVKGGRAFF	TGTGCCAGCAGCGTAAAGGGGGGTCGGGCTTTCTTT
14	TRBV5-1	NA	TRBJ2-7	NA	CASSLKGSLSEQYF	TGCGCCAGCAGCTTGAAAGGAAGCCTCTCCGAGCAGTACTTC
14	TRBV12-3/TRBV12-4	many	TRBJ2-5	NA	CASSYGTLQETQYF	TGTGCCAGCAGCTACGGGACTCTCCAAGAGACCCAGTACTTC
14	TRBV6-5	many	TRBJ1-2	NA	CASSYRVSNYGYTF	TGTGCCAGCAGTTACCGGGTCAGTAATTATGGCTACACCTTC
13	TRBV5-1	many	TRBJ2-5	NA	CASSLGSQETQYF	TGCGCCAGCAGCCTAGGATCCCAAGAGACCCAGTACTTC
15	TRBV12-3/TRBV12-4	NA	TRBJ2-1	TRBD2	CASSLAGTSGYEQFF	TGTGCCAGCAGTTTAGCGGGGACTAGCGGCTACGAGCAGTTCTTC
11	TRBV12-3/TRBV12-4	NA	TRBJ2-1	NA	CASSRKNEQFF	TGTGCCAGCAGTCGAAAAAATGAGCAGTTCTTC
14	TRBV5-1	many	TRBJ2-2	NA	CASSLVLNTGELFF	TGCGCCAGCAGCTTGGTTCTTAACACCGGGGAGCTGTTTTTT
16	TRBV15	NA	TRBJ2-5	TRBD1	CATSRDGGTGEETQYF	TGTGCCACCAGCAGAGATGGGGGGACAGGAGAAGAGACCCAGTACTTC
12	TRBV20-1	many	TRBJ2-7	TRBD1	CSARRGPYEQYF	TGCAGTGCTAGAAGGGGGCCCTACGAGCAGTACTTC
15	TRBV5-6	many	TRBJ2-1	NA	CASSFQTMSYNEQFF	TGTGCCAGCAGCTTCCAGACGATGTCCTACAATGAGCAGTTCTTC
13	TRBV30	NA	TRBJ2-5	NA	CAWSVNSQETQYF	TGTGCCTGGAGTGTAAACTCCCAAGAGACCCAGTACTTC
11	TRBV29-1	many	TRBJ2-1	NA	CSAGDGNEQFF	TGCAGCGCCGGGGATGGGAATGAGCAGTTCTTC
15	TRBV6-5	many	TRBJ2-3	NA	CASSYSSAGADTQYF	TGTGCCAGCAGTTACTCGTCTGCCGGCGCAGATACGCAGTATTTT
14	TRBV29-1	many	TRBJ2-3	TRBD2	CSVDGGRATDTQYF	TGCAGCGTTGACGGCGGGAGGGCGACAGATACGCAGTATTTT
14	TRBV28	NA	TRBJ2-2	NA	CATAPGYDTGELFF	TGTGCCACCGCTCCGGGGTACGACACCGGGGAGCTGTTTTTT
16	TRBV6-1	few	TRBJ2-1	TRBD1	CASISSGQGPYNEQFF	TGTGCCAGCATCTCATCGGGACAGGGGCCGTACAATGAGCAGTTCTTC
15	TRBV7-2	many	TRBJ2-1	NA	CASSLVIDLTNEQFF	TGTGCCAGCAGCTTAGTTATCGATTTGACGAATGAGCAGTTCTTC
13	TRBV28	NA	TRBJ2-3	NA	CASSMGFWNTQYF	TGTGCCAGCAGTATGGGATTTTGGAATACGCAGTATTTT
14	TRBV20-1	few	TRBJ2-1	TRBD2	CSAGLARNYNEQFF	TGCAGTGCCGGACTAGCGAGAAACTACAATGAGCAGTTCTTC
15	TRBV9	few	TRBJ2-1	TRBD2	CASSAGTTSYNEQFF	TGTGCCAGCAGTGCCGGGACTACCTCCTACAATGAGCAGTTCTTC
13	TRBV12-3/TRBV12-4	many	TRBJ1-5	NA	CASSPDRNQPQHF	TGTGCCAGCAGCCCCGACCGAAATCAGCCCCAGCATTTT
15	TRBV2	many	TRBJ1-5	NA	CASSVSAGSRQPQHF	TGTGCCAGCAGTGTCTCGGCAGGGTCGCGTCAGCCCCAGCATTTT
15	TRBV4-1	many	TRBJ2-5	TRBD1	CASSQTGGLEETQYF	TGCGCCAGCAGCCAGACAGGGGGATTGGAAGAGACCCAGTACTTC